This T cell receptor beta chain was observed in a study of control samples from healthy donors and cancer patients. Method: immunoSEQ multiplex PCR; TCRdb's copy keeps in-frame clones and lacks some. The sample has around 130,000 clones, about 88% seen once. Trimming shortened V by 6 bases and J by 0 bases, and 14 bases separated the two germline ends. The CDR3 length is 15 residues. Germline V CDR1 and CDR2: MNHEY, SVGAGI. This clonotype was sampled from a man aged 45-65 years in good health. The chain combines TRBV6-5 with TRBJ1-1, with D unresolved. The specimen sequenced was blood. The CDR3 reads CASRQKGGMNTEAFF. The DNA of the CDR3 is TGTGCCAGCAGACAAAAGGGAGGGATGAACACTGAAGCTTTCTTT.